The rows below give T cell receptor beta chains drawn from one sample of a study of T cells after yellow fever vaccination. Each CDR3 protein is one row after TCRdb ran MiXCR on the 5' RACE reads. In the table there are around 60,000 distinct CDR3 sequences, 5.7% of which are singletons. Sequencing was performed on PBMCs, either bulk or a sorted T-cell subset (CD4+, CD8+, memory, or dextramer-sorted; not recorded which), taken on the day of the yellow fever booster vaccination. Source of these receptors: a man between 18 and 29 years old who received the YFV17D yellow fever vaccine. Each CDR3 is given without its conserved first and last residue. A D gene is named only where the DNA matches it firmly. Clone size is given for some rows only: seen once, a few or many times, or a class if the clone is expanded.

CDR3 | D | V | length | size
ASSQDTLAGGLRTGELF | TRBD2 | TRBV3-1 | 17 | few
ASRMGNTIY | - | TRBV6-5 | 9 | -
ASSPPLLGGNTEAF | - | TRBV7-2 | 14 | few
ASSQEPAKSSPLH | - | TRBV4-3 | 13 | many
ASSSISVDSPLH | - | TRBV7-9 | 12 | -
SVVAGGDTGELF | TRBD2 | TRBV29-1 | 12 | many
ASSATEGRVNTEAF | - | TRBV18 | 14 | many
ASSLLGGVLQETQY | - | TRBV11-2 | 14 | few
ASSSALTDTQY | - | TRBV11-2 | 11 | -
ASTELGSERFTDTQY | - | TRBV7-9 | 15 | many
ASSHIQGPGNTIY | TRBD1 | TRBV12-3/TRBV12-4 | 13 | many
ASSQARTGRRDEQY | TRBD1 | TRBV4-1 | 14 | many
ASSLIGTGANVLT | - | TRBV5-5 | 13 | many
ASSVDGGAFGYNEQF | TRBD2 | TRBV9 | 15 | many
ASSPRLENTEAF | - | TRBV27 | 12 | many
ASSSTAFGPGESYNEQF | - | TRBV3-1 | 17 | many
ASSRAGELWY | TRBD2 | TRBV5-4 | 10 | -
ASSLTSGGAIGELF | TRBD2 | TRBV6-5 | 14 | few
ASSVGGLQNEQF | - | TRBV9 | 12 | many
ASSQAGQAWEQY | TRBD1 | TRBV4-1 | 12 | few
ASSPGLLNTEAF | - | TRBV27 | 12 | many
ASSQGQGAGWETQY | TRBD1 | TRBV4-2 | 14 | -
ASSLTGMYGYT | - | TRBV6-2/TRBV6-3 | 11 | -
ASTLTGVGANVLT | TRBD1 | TRBV5-4 | 13 | -
ASSQETETSGGWLSEQF | TRBD2 | TRBV4-3 | 17 | few
ATSGHPSNTGELF | - | TRBV6-5 | 13 | many
ASSVRYNEQF | - | TRBV25-1 | 10 | many